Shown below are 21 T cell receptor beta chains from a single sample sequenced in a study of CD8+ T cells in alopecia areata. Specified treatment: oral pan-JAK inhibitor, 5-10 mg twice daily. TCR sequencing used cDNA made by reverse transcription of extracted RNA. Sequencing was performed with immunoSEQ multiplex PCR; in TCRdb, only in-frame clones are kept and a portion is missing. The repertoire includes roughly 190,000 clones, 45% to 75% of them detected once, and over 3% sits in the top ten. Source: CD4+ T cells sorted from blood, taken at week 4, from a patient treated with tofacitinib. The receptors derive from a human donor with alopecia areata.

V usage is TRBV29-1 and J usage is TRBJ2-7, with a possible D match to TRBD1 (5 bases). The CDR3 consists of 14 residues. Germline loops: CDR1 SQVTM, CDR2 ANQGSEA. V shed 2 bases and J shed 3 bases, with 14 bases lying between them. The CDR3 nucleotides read TGCAGCGTTGAATCCCAGGGCAAGATCTACGAGCAGTACTTC. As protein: CSVESQGKIYEQYF.

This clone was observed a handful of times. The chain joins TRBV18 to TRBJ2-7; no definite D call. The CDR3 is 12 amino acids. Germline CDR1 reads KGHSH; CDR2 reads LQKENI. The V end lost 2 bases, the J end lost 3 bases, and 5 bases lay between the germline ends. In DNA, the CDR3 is TGTGCCAGCTCACCAGGCCTCTACGAGCAGTACTTC. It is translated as CASSPGLYEQYF.

The CDR3, as DNA: TGCGCCAGCAGCTTAGGCTCGGTTAACGAGCAGTACTTC. Translating it yields CASSLGSVNEQYF. The chain combines TRBV5-1 with TRBJ2-7; D call uncertain. Trimming left V 2 bases short and J 5 bases short, with 11 bases between. The CDR3 is 13 amino acids. Germline V CDR1 and CDR2: SGHRS, YFSETQ.

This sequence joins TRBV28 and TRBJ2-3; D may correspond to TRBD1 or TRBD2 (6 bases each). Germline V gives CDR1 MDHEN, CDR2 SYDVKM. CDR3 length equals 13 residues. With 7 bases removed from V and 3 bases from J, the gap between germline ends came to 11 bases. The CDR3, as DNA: TGTGCCAGCATCCAGGGGAGGACAGATACGCAGTATTTT. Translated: CASIQGRTDTQYF.

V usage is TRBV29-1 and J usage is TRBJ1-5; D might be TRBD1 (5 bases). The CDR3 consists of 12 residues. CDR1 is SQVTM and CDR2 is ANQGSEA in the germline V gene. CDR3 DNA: TGCAGACCGCGGGACGCTTATCAGCCCCAGCATTTT. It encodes CRPRDAYQPQHF.

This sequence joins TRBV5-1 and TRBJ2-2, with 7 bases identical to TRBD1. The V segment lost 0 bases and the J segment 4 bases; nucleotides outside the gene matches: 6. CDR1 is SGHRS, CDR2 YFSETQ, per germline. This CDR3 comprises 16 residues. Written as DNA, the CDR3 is TGCGCCAGCAGCTTGGTAGGGGGCGTTGGCACCGGGGAGCTGTTTTTT. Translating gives CASSLVGGVGTGELFF. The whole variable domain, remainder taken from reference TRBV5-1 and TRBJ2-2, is KAGVTQTPRYLIKTRGQQVTLSCSPISGHRSVSWYQQTPGQGLQFLFEYFSETQRNKGNFPGRFSGRQFSNSRSEMNVSTLELGDSALYLCASSLVGGVGTGELFFGEGSRLTVL.

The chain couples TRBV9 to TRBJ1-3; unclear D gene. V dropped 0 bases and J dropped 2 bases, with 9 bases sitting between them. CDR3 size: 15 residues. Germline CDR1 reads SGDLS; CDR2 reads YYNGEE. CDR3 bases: TGTGCCAGCAGCGTAGCGATGGGGACTGGAAACACCATATATTTT. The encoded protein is CASSVAMGTGNTIYF. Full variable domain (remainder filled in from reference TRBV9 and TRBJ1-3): DSGVTQTPKHLITATGQRVTLRCSPRSGDLSVYWYQQSLDQGLQFLIQYYNGEERAKGNILERFSAQQFPDLHSELNLSSLELGDSALYFCASSVAMGTGNTIYFGEGSWLTVV.

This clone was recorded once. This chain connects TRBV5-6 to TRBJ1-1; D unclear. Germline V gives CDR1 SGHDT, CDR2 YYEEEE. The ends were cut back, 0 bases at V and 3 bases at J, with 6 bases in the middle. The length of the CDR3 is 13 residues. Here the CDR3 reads CASSLGWDTEAFF. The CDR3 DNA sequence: TGTGCCAGCAGCTTGGGGTGGGACACTGAAGCTTTCTTT. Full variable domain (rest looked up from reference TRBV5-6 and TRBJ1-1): DAGVTQSPTHLIKTRGQQVTLRCSPKSGHDTVSWYQQALGQGPQFIFQYYEEEERQRGNFPDRFSGHQFPNYSSELNVNALLLGDSALYLCASSLGWDTEAFFGQGTRLTVV.

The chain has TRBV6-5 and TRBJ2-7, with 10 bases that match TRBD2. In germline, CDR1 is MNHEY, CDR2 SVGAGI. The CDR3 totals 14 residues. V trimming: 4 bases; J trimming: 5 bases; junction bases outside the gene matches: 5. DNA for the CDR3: TGTGCCAGCAGTTCTAGCGGGGGAATAAACGAGCAGTACTTC. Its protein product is CASSSSGGINEQYF.

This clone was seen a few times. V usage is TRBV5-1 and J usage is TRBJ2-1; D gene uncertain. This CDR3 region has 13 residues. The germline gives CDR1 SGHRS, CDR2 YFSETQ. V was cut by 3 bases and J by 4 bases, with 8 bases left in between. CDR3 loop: CASSSDTYNEQFF. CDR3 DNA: TGCGCCAGCAGCTCCGACACATACAATGAGCAGTTCTTC.

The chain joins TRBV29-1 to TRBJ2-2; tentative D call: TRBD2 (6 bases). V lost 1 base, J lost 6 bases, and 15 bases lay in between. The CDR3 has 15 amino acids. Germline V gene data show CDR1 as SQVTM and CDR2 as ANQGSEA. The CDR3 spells CSVEVTGGEAGELFF. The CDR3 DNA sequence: TGCAGCGTTGAAGTCACAGGCGGGGAAGCCGGGGAGCTGTTTTTT.

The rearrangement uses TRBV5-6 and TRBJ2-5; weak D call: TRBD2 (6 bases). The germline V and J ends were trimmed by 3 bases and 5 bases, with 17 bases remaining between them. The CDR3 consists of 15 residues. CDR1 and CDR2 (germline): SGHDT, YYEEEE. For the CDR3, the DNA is TGTGCCAGCAGCTCCCCTCGAGGGAGGAGTGAGACCCAGTACTTC. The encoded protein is CASSSPRGRSETQYF.

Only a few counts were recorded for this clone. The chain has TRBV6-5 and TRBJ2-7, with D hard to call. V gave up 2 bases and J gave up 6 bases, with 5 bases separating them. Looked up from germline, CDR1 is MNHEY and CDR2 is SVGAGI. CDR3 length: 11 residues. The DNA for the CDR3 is TGTGCCAGCAGTTACGGCTCCGAGCAGTACTTC. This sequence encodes CASSYGSEQYF.

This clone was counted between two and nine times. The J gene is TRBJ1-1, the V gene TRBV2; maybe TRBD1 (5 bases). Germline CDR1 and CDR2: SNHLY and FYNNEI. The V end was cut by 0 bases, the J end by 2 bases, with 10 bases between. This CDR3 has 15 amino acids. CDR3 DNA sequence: TGTGCCAGCAGTGAAGCGCCTACAGGTAACACTGAAGCTTTCTTT. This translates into CASSEAPTGNTEAFF.

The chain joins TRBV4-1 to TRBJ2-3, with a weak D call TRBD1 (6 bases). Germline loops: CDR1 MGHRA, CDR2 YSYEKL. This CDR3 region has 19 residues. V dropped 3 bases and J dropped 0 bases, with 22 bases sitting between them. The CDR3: CASSHENPGTRSSTDTQYF. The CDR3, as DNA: TGCGCCAGCAGCCATGAGAATCCCGGGACAAGAAGTAGCACAGATACGCAGTATTTT.

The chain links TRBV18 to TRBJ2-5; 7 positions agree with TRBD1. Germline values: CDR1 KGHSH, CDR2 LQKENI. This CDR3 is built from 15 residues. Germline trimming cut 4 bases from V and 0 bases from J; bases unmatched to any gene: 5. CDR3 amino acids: CASSRDREYQETQYF. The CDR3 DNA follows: TGTGCCAGCTCACGCGACAGGGAATACCAAGAGACCCAGTACTTC.

The CDR3, as DNA: TGTGCCAGCAGCGTCAGGACAGGGGGTTCACCCCTCCACTTT. Translated: CASSVRTGGSPLHF. J is TRBJ1-6 and V is TRBV9, with 10 bases identical to TRBD1. From germline, CDR1 is SGDLS and CDR2 YYNGEE. The CDR3 runs to 14 residues. The V gene end was trimmed by 2 bases and the J gene end by 9 bases; junction bases not matched to a gene: 2.

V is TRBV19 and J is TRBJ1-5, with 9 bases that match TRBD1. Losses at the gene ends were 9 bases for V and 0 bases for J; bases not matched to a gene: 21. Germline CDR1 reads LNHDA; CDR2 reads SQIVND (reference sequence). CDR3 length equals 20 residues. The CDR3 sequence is CASPGSTRDRVSSSNQPQHF. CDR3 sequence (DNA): TGTGCCAGCCCCGGAAGTACCAGGGACAGGGTCTCATCTAGCAATCAGCCCCAGCATTTT.

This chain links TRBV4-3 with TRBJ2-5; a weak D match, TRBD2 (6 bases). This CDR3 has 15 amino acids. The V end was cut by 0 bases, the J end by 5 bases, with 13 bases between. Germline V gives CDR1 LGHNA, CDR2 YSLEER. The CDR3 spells CASSQDLGSGETQYF. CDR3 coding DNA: TGCGCCAGCAGCCAAGATTTAGGGAGCGGGGAGACCCAGTACTTC.

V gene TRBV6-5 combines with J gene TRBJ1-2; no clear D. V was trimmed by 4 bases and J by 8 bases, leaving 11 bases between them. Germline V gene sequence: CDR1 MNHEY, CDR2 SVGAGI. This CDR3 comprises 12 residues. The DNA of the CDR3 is TGTGCCAGCAGTTCGACGGACGGAGGCTACACCTTC. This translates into CASSSTDGGYTF.

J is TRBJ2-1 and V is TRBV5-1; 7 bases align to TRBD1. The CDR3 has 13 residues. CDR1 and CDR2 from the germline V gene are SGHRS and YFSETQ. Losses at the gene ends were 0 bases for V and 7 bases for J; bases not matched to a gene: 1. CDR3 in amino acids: CASSLGQGNEQFF. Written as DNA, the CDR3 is TGCGCCAGCAGCTTGGGACAGGGTAATGAGCAGTTCTTC.